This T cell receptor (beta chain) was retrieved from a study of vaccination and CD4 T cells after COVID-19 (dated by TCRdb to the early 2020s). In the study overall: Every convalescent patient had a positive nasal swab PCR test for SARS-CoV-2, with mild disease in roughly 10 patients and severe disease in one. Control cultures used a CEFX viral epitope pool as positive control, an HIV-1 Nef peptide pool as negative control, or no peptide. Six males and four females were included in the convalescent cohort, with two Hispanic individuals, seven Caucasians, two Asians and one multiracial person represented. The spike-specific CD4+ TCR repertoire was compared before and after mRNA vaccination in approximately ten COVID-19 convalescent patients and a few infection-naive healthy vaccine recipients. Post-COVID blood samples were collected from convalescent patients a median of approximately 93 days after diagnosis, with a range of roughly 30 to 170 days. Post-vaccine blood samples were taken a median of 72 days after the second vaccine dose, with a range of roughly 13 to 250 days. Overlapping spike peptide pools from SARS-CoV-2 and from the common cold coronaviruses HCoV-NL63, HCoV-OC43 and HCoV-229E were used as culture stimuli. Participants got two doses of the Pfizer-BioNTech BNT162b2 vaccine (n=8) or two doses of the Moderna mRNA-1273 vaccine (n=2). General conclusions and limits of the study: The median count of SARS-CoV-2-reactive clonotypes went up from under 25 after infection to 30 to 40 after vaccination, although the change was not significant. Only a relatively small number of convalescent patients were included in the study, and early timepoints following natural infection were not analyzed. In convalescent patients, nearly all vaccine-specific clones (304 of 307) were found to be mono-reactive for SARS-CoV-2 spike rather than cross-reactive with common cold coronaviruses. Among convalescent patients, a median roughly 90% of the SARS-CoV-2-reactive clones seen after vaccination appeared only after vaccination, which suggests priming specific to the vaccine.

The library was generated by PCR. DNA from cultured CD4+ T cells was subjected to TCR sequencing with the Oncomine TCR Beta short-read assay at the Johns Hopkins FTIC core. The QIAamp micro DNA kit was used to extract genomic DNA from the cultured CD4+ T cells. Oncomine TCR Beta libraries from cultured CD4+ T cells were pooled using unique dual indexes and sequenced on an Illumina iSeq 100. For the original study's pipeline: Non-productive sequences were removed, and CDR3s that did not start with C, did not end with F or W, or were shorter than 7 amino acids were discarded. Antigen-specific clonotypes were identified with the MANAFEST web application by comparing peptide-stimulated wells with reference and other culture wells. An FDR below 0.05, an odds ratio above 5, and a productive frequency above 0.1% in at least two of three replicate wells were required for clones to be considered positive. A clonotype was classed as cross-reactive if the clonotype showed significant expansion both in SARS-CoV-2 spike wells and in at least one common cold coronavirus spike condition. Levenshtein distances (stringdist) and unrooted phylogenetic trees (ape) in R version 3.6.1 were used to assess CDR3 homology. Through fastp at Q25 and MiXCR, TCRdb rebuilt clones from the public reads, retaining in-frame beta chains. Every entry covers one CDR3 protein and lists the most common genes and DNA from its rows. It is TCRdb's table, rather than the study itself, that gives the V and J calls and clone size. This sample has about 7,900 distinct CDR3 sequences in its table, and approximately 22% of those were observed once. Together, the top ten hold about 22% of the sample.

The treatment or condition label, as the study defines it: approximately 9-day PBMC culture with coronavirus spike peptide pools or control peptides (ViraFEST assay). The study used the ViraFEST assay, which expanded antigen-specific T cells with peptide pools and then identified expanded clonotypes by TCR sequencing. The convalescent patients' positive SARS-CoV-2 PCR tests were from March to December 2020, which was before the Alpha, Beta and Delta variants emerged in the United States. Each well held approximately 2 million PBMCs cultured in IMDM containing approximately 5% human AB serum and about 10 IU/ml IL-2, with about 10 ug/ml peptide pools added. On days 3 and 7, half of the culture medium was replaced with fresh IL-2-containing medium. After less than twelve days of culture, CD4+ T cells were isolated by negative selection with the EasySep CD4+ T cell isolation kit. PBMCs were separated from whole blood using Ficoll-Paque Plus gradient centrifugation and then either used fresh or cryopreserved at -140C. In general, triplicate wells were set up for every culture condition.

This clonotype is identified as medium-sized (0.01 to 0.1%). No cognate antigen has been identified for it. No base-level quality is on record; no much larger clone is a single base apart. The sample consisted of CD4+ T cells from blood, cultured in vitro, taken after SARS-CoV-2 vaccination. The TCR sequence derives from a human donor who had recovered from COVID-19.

The bases read TGCAGTGCTCCGGGGACAGGGGTAAACTATGGCTACACCTTC. It codes for CSAPGTGVNYGYTF. The receptor chain draws on TRBV20-1 and TRBJ1-2, with 10 central nucleotides matching TRBD1. Trimming takes 5 bases off V and 2 bases off J; junction bases not matched to a gene: 5. Including cysteine and phenylalanine, the CDR3 has 14 amino acids. Just CDR3 DNA is preserved here, 42 bases in frame from base 1. As encoded in the germline V gene (reference sequence), CDR1 is DFQATT while CDR2 is SNEGSKA.